The clone carrying this TCR beta chain is deemed medium-sized. Its antigen is undetermined. This sample is drawn from a study of prognosis after radiotherapy for stage I lung cancer. Study as a whole: Tumor types were squamous cell carcinoma in about seven patients, adenocarcinoma in around eleven. SBRT radiotherapy comprised 3 to 5 fractions at a biologically effective dose of at least 100 Gy. Study results and limitations: Post-treatment Shannon entropy following stereotactic body radiation therapy was lower among patients who developed distant metastases. The authors did not determine whether the expanded TCR clones were tumor-specific.

The study amplified the TCR beta CDR3 region from genomic DNA. This amplification was carried out by two rounds of multiplex PCR. First-round PCR amplification was performed with primers specific to each TRBV and TRBJ gene. TCRdb processed the multiplex PCR reads anew with MiXCR; each CDR3 protein has one entry. The data show around 20,000 distinct CDR3 sequences, around 55% seen once. V trimming: 4 bases; J trimming: 4 bases; junction bases outside the gene matches: 8. Per the germline V gene, CDR1 is LGHDT and CDR2 is YNNKEL (reference sequence). There are 15 residues in the CDR3. This clonotype was obtained from a donor aged 50 or older with non-small cell lung cancer. V and J are TRBV3-1 and TRBJ1-2; 8 bases align to TRBD1. The sequences come from PBMCs, collected before or after stereotactic body radiation therapy (not recorded which). The CDR3 loop is CASSRGGQVRYGYTF. The CDR3 DNA follows: TGTGCCAGCAGCCGAGGGGGACAGGTGCGCTATGGCTACACCTTC.